This T cell receptor (beta chain) was found in a study of T cell clones after liver transplantation. Across the whole study: HCV positivity affected three of eight recipients; the rest lacked autoimmune or viral indications.

Clones were read by immunoSEQ multiplex PCR, and TCRdb kept only the in-frame ones, dropping some. This sample yields tens of thousands of clones, of which 70% to 90% are seen a single time; around 14% belongs to the top ten. Germline CDR1 SEHNR, CDR2 FQNEAQ (reference sequence). The CDR3 runs 18 residues. Between the trimmed V and J ends, which lost 6 bases and 2 bases, there was a span of 24 bases. Material: CD8+ T cells from blood, obtained 12 months after liver transplant. The J gene is TRBJ2-3, the V gene TRBV7-9, with D tentatively TRBD1 (6 bases). This TCR came from a human patient who received a liver transplant. A share of the T cells may be of graft donor origin. For the CDR3, the DNA is TGTGCCAGCAGGCAAGGGGGACGGGCAACCTCCCTCACAGATACGCAGTATTTT. As protein: CASRQGGRATSLTDTQYF.